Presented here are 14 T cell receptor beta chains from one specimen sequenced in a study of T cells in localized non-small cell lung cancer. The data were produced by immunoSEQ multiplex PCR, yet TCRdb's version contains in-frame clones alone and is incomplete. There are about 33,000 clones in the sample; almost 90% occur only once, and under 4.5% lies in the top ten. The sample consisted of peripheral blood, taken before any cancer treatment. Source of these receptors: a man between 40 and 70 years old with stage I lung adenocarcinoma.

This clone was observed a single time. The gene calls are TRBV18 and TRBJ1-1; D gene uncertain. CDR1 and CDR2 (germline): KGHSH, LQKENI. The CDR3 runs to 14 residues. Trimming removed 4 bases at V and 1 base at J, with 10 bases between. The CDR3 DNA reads TGTGCCAGCTCACTTGGCAGTCAGAACACTGAAGCTTTCTTT. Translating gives CASSLGSQNTEAFF.

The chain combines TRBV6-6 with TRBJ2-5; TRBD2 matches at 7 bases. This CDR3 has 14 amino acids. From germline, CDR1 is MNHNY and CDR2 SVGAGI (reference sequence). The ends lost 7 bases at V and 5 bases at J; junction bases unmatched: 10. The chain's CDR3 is CASKASSGRETQYF. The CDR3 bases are TGTGCCAGCAAAGCATCTAGCGGCAGGGAGACCCAGTACTTC.

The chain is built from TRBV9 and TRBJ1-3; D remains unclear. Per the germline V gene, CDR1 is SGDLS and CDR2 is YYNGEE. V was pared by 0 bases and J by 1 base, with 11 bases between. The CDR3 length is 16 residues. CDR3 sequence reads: CASSVEVWGSGNTIYF. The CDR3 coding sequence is TGTGCCAGCAGCGTAGAGGTTTGGGGATCTGGAAACACCATATATTTT.

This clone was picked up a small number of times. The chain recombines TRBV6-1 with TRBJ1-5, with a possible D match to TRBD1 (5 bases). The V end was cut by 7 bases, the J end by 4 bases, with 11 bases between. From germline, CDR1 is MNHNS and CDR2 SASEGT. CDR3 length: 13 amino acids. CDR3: CASTGRKNQPQHF. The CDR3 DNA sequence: TGTGCCAGCACGGGACGTAAGAATCAGCCCCAGCATTTT.

The CDR3 DNA sequence: TGTGCCAGTAGTTTGGGACAGGGGGCGCAGGACGAGCAGTACTTC. Its protein is CASSLGQGAQDEQYF. This rearrangement joins TRBV19 to TRBJ2-7, with 12 bases matching TRBD1. V lost 5 bases and J lost 5; bases outside the gene matches: 7. The CDR3 loop spans 15 amino acids. Looked up from germline, CDR1 is LNHDA and CDR2 is SQIVND (reference sequence). Using reference TRBV19 and TRBJ2-7 for the parts outside the CDR3, the full variable domain is DGGITQSPKYLFRKEGQNVTLSCEQNLNHDAMYWYRQDPGQGLRLIYYSQIVNDFQKGDIAEGYSVSREKKESFPLTVTSAQKNPTAFYLCASSLGQGAQDEQYFGPGTRLTVT.

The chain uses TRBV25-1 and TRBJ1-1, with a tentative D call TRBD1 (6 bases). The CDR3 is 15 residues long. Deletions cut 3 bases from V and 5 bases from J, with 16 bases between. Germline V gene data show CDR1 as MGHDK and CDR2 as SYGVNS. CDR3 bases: TGTGCCAGCAGTGATGAGCTTAGGGGGAATACTGAAGCTTTCTTT. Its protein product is CASSDELRGNTEAFF.

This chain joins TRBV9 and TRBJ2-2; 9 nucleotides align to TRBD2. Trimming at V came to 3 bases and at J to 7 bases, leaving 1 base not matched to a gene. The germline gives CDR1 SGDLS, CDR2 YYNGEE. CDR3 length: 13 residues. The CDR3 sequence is CASSASGDGELFF. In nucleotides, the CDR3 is TGTGCCAGCAGCGCTAGCGGGGACGGGGAGCTGTTTTTT. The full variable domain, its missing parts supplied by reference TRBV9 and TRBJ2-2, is DSGVTQTPKHLITATGQRVTLRCSPRSGDLSVYWYQQSLDQGLQFLIQYYNGEERAKGNILERFSAQQFPDLHSELNLSSLELGDSALYFCASSASGDGELFFGEGSRLTVL.

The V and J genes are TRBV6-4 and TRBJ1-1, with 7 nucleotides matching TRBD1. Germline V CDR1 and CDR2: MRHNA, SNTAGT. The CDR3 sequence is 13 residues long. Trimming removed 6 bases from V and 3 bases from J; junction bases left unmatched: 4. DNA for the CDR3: TGTGCCAGCAGATCTACAGGGGACACTGAAGCTTTCTTT. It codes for CASRSTGDTEAFF.

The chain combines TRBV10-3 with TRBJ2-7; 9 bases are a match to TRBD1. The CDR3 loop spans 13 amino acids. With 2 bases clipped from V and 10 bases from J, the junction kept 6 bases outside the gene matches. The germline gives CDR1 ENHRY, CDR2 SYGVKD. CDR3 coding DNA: TGTGCCATCAGTGAGGGGGGGACAGGGAGTCAGTACTTC. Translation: CAISEGGTGSQYF.

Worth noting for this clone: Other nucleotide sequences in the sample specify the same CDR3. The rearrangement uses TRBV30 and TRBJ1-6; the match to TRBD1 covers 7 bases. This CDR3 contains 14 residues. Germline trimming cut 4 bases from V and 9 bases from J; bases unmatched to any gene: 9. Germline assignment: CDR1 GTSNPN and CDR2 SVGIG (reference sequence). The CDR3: CAWNMAGGVSPLHF. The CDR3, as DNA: TGTGCCTGGAATATGGCAGGGGGTGTTTCACCCCTCCACTTT.

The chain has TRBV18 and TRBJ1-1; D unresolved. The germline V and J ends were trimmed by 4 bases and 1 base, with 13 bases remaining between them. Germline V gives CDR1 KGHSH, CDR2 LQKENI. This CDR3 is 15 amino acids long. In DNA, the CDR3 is TGTGCCAGCTCACAGGACCCGGCCCCGAACACTGAAGCTTTCTTT. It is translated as CASSQDPAPNTEAFF.

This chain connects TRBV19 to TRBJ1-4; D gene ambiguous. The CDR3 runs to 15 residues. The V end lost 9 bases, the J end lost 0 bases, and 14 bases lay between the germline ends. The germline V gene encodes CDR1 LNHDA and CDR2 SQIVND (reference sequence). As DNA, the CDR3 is TGTGCCAGGGGTGCGGAGTCCGCAACTAATGAAAAACTGTTTTTT. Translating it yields CARGAESATNEKLFF.

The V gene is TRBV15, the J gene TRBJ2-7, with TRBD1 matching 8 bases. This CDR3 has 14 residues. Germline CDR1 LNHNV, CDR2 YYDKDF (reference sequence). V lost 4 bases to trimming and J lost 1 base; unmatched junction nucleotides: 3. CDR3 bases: TGTGCCACCAGCATTGACAGGGGATCCTACGAGCAGTACTTC. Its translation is CATSIDRGSYEQYF.

The DNA of the CDR3 is TGTGCCAGCTCATCAGGGGGCATTCTAAGCGAGCAGTACTTC. This sequence encodes CASSSGGILSEQYF. The rearrangement links TRBV18 to TRBJ2-7, with 8 bases matching TRBD1. V gave up 5 bases and J gave up 6 bases; unmatched junction bases: 9. The CDR3 totals 14 residues. CDR1 KGHSH and CDR2 LQKENI come from the germline V gene.